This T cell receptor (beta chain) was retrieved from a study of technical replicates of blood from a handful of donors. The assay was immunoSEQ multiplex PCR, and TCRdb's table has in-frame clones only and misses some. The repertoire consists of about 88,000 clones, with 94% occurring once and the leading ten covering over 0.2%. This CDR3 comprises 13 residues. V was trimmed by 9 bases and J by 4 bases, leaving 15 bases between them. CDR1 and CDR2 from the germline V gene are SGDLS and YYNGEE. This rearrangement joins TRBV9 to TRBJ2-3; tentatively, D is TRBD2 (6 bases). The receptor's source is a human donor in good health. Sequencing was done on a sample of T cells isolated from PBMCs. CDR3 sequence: CATLDYPADTQYF. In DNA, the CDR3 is TGTGCCACCCTGGACTACCCGGCAGATACGCAGTATTTT.